This T cell receptor (beta chain) was captured by sequencing in a study of cytomegalovirus exposure and HLA in healthy donors (dated by TCRdb to the late 2010s). About the full investigation: In an earlier analysis of roughly 500 of the donors, around 290 Gb of sequence data and approximately 100 million unique TCR beta sequences from 180 million or so T cells were reported. An early release covering roughly 640 HLA-typed donors comprised roughly 300 gigabases of sequencing data and 65 million to 100 million unique TCR sequences. Of the roughly 390 genotyped donors, roughly 80% fell in the genetic ancestry cluster associated with self-reported Caucasian donors. The study aimed to test whether signatures of past pathogen exposure could be identified by cataloging public T cell receptors. The T cell repertoires of several hundred subjects were profiled by immunosequencing and related to cytomegalovirus serostatus. A separate validation cohort of roughly 110 different subjects was used in addition to the roughly 640-subject first cohort. To predict cytomegalovirus infection status, the study combined high-throughput TCR immunosequencing, statistical association of individual TCRs with disease status, and machine learning. A later analysis re-analyzed previously published TCR beta repertoires from several hundred donors and added high-resolution HLA genotyping to study TCR occurrence patterns. In the later analysis, no new phenotypic data were used to find candidate immune exposures; instead, reliance was placed on TCR beta sequences and their occurrence across donors. An earlier analysis of several hundred of the donors applied high-throughput TCR beta sequencing to assess whether each TCR beta V gene segment acted as functional or pseudogenic. Donor age, sex, ethnicity and CMV serostatus were compiled together with the repertoire data. Genome-wide SNP genotypes for about 60% of the roughly 700 donors were used in a later genetic analysis, which treated that subset as a discovery cohort. Every discovery cohort repertoire had been produced on one sequencing platform. Both class I and class II loci were covered by HLA typing, at four-digit resolution. Typing coverage differed by locus: A, B, C, DRB1 and DQB1 were typed in roughly 620-640 donors, DQA1 in 500 to 550, DPA1 in over 600, and DPB1 in approximately 450. Roughly five DR-DQ haplotypes were handled as single units for association and clustering, since linkage in the cohort was strong. Across approximately 420 genotyped donors of the cohort, an average of roughly 230,000 unique TCR beta nucleotide sequences per donor were sequenced, and approximately 17% of those sequences were non-productive.

The library was obtained by the immunoSEQ multiplex PCR assay. For the multiplex PCR, a mixture combining 60 forward primers for TCR Vbeta segments and 13 reverse primers for TCR Jbeta segments was used. Amplification of the CDR3 region of rearranged TCR beta genes was performed with a multiplex PCR assay on genomic DNA. Amplified TCR beta libraries were sequenced as 87-base-pair reads on the Illumina HiSeq System. Under the source paper's analysis protocol: A later analysis tallied tens of millions of unique TCR beta chains across the 666 repertoires, and some 10 million of those chains were shared by two or more donors. Raw reads were error-corrected and collapsed into unique sequences by a nearest-neighbor algorithm in which closely related sequences were merged to remove PCR and sequencing errors. CDR3 sequences were aligned to IMGT reference sequences to assign V, D and J gene segments. For a sequence to be retained, a match of at least six nucleotides was required to both a V gene segment and a J gene segment. Rearrangements were called productive when the CDR3 lacked stop codons and stayed in frame with V and J; all others were non-productive. CDR3 was defined according to IMGT convention as the region running from the second conserved V-encoded cysteine to the conserved J-encoded phenylalanine. In an earlier analysis of more than 550 of the donors, sequences lacking an unambiguous match to a single V gene segment were excluded. In an earlier analysis of more than 500 of the donors, a V segment was called functional when productive rearrangements were above 56.7%, and segregating when the standard deviation between donors exceeded 5%. A statistical classification framework was built for diagnosing cytomegalovirus status from the catalog of TCR beta chain sequences. In a later analysis, V and J genes were assigned by comparing TCR nucleotide sequences against IMGT/GENE-DB human TR gene sequences. Using the TCRdist pipeline, a later analysis assigned CDR3 sequences along with most-parsimonious VDJ recombination scenarios. In a later analysis, each TCR beta chain was defined by its CDR3 amino acid sequence together with its V-gene family, and reads lacking a unique V-gene family were excluded. As a way to deal with suspected cross-contamination and a sequencing artifact, a later analysis dropped nearly 600 nucleotide sequences that were highly shared and had low generation probability. In a later analysis, a clonal expansion index was calculated for each public chain from normalized within-repertoire ranks of inferred template counts. In a later analysis, generation probabilities were computed with a VDJ recombination model fitted to out-of-frame rearrangements, and the resulting probabilities were checked against IGoR. Hypergeometric tests were used in a later analysis to score TCR-TCR, TCR-HLA and TCR-CMV co-occurrence, with a repertoire-size bias correction applied to the TCR pairs. A later analysis estimated false discovery rates by permuting HLA or CMV assignments 20 times. In a later analysis, co-occurring TCRs were grouped with DBSCAN, and TCRdist sequence similarity was added when clustering was performed within HLA-allele-positive subsets. Repertoires with fewer than 30,000 or more than 120,000 public chains, plus five repertoires with anomalous nucleotide sharing, were excluded from co-occurrence clustering. TCRdb carries this immuneACCESS record with in-frame sequences only. Its versions omit some clonotypes, under half of them owing to an unresolved V gene in the studies checked, with the rest unexplained. That table furnishes V, J and clone size, whereas the DNA furnished D and trimming. The sample table lists over 150,000 clones, roughly four fifths of them with a count of one. The ten largest clones capture about 10% of the sample.

In total, fewer than 750 healthy bone marrow donors made up the cohort. At the time of sampling, all cohort members were nominally healthy, though unrecorded immune exposures were likely present. The donor was CMV seropositive and belonged to the group of 250 to 350 seropositive cohort members. A peripheral blood sample was collected from each donor, and TCR beta sequencing was performed on peripheral blood mononuclear cells. The Qiagen DNeasy Blood Extraction Kit was used to extract genomic DNA from the blood cell samples. Worth noting for this clone: Its antigen is still unknown. Base-call qualities are not available, and no considerably larger clone is one nucleotide away.

The research as a whole found: This cohort had only TCR beta chains sequenced, and the lack of alpha or paired-chain data limited which features could be detected. The authors suggested that the approach could potentially be generalized to other disease states and immunological phenotypes. In vitro tests confirmed that a few of the cytomegalovirus-associated TCR beta chains recognize cytomegalovirus antigens. A later analysis reported that several top co-occurrence clusters appeared linked to parvovirus B19, influenza, CMV and Epstein-Barr virus. Because counts were too low, 15 to 20 rarely observed V segments, including chromosome 9 orphons, were left out of the earlier analysis of 500 to 750 of the donors. Linkage disequilibrium might explain the correlated functional status among segregating V segments, but an unknown experimental factor could not be excluded. Most TCR sequences were observed very rarely across donors, whereas some public TCRs were present in many individuals. Because HLA typing was missing for some donors at each locus, association tests included only the typed subset. A total of roughly 160 TCR beta chains were listed by the study as associated with cytomegalovirus. A further reported finding was that TCR beta sequences accurately predicted the HLA-A and HLA-B alleles for most subjects in the first cohort. In a later genetic analysis, fewer N-insertions in productive TCRs were reported among donors in an Asian-associated ancestry cluster than the approximately 670-donor mean. Assigning TCR associations to individual alleles was difficult when HLA alleles, especially DR and DQ, strongly co-occurred. A cluster of highly shared sequence variants was judged likely to be a technical artifact of the sequencing pipeline. The classifier was reported to diagnose cytomegalovirus status with high specificity and sensitivity in both the original and validation cohorts. In a later analysis, some 17,000 TCR beta sequences were associated with specific HLA alleles at a false discovery rate of 0.05. In a later analysis, the rate of TCR association differed among HLA loci, with DRB1 alleles having the most associated TCRs and HLA-C alleles having the fewest. A later analysis found that HLA-associated TCR beta chains were more clonally expanded and had lower generation probabilities than equally common non-associated chains. In an earlier analysis of 587 of the donors, most TCR beta V segments were observed in productive rearrangements about 87% or about 30% of the time, broadly matching IMGT annotations. A later analysis found that most CMV-associated TCR beta chains appeared HLA-restricted, with HLA associations seemingly driven largely by CMV exposure. Roughly uniform sequencing depth across donors was assumed in presence/absence analyses, although this assumption may not hold. An association between a missense DCLRE1C variant and V-gene and J-gene trimming of TCR beta chains was found in a later genetic analysis and replicated in an independent cohort. CMV serostatus was the only immune exposure information available for the cohort.

Specimen: PBMCs. This receptor was identified in a man aged 50 or older in good health and CMV-seropositive.

CDR3 loop: CATSTAGPLSYEQYF. Read as DNA, the sequence is TGTGCCACCAGCACGGCGGGACCCCTATCCTACGAGCAGTACTTC. The chain employs TRBV15 and TRBJ2-7; perhaps TRBD2 is the D gene, with 6 bases matching. The V and J ends are trimmed by 4 bases and 1 base, leaving 14 bases between them. From cysteine to phenylalanine, the CDR3 is 15 amino acids long. The CDR3 DNA has 45 bases and is translated from base 1. The germline V gene (reference sequence) gives CDR1 as LNHNV and CDR2 as YYDKDF.